The clone carrying this T cell receptor (beta chain) turned up a few times. These data originate in a study of blood T cell repertoires in COVID-19. Germline-derived CDR1 and CDR2 are GTSNPN and SVGIG (reference sequence). V lost 0 bases, J lost 1 base, and 9 bases lay in between. The CDR3 contains 14 residues. TCRdb's table, derived via immunoSEQ multiplex PCR, lists solely in-frame clones and lacks some. The data hold about 360,000 clones, with around nine tenths observed a single time. Sequencing was done on a sample of peripheral blood. V gene TRBV30 combines with J gene TRBJ1-1; D may be TRBD1 (5 bases). The sequence derives from a woman aged 55-70 years with COVID-19, enrolled during active disease. As DNA, the CDR3 is TGTGCCTGGAGTGTAGGGGCCCAGAACACTGAAGCTTTCTTT. Translating it yields CAWSVGAQNTEAFF.